The clone carrying this T cell receptor beta chain was seen only a few times. What it recognizes is unknown. A read error is the likely source, as a far larger clone sits one nucleotide away. These data belong to a study of PD-1 blockade in classical Hodgkin lymphoma. Points from the study as a whole: Compared with baseline, CD4+ but not CD8+ TCR diversity had risen significantly by C4D1.

Trimming took off 0 bases at V and 0 bases at J, with 10 bases between the two ends. The CDR3 covers 16 residues. Germline-derived CDR1 and CDR2 are LGHNA and YNFKEQ. The method was immunoSEQ multiplex PCR; TCRdb's version includes in-frame clones alone and lacks a portion of them. The sample shows roughly 56,000 clones, roughly 87% of them seen only once. Time point noted: cycle 4 day 1 (C4D1), after 6 weeks of nivolumab. Each patient experienced a relapse that followed autologous stem cell transplantation, and brentuximab vedotin exposure varied. The material was peripheral blood mononuclear cells (PBMCs), obtained before the fourth cycle of nivolumab. J is TRBJ2-3 and V is TRBV4-2; TRBD2 might be the D (6 bases). The clonotype was recovered from a human donor with classical Hodgkin lymphoma. CDR3 loop: CASSQDGGYSTDTQYF. For the CDR3, the DNA is TGTGCCAGCAGCCAAGATGGGGGGTATAGCACAGATACGCAGTATTTT.